These T cell receptor beta chains were read from a single sample in a study of CD8+CD57+ T cells in acquired aplastic anemia. TCRdb re-analysed the reads in MiXCR, keeping a single row per CDR3 protein. Of under 200,000 distinct CDR3 sequences listed, approximately 50% are singletons. Sequenced: sorted CD4+, CD8+, or CD8+CD57+ T cells (not recorded which) from PBMCs. The receptors here all came from a human donor with aplastic anemia. CDR3s include the opening cysteine and the closing phenylalanine or tryptophan. Fields, in order: clone size, V gene, J gene, D gene, CDR3 DNA, CDR3 protein. The D gene is left open where the match is weak. A row's size may be missing; if present it is once, few, many or a size class.

-	TRBV20-1	TRBJ2-5	-	TGCAGTGCTAGAGTCCGCAGGGGGGATGGGGGCTCGTACTTC	CSARVRRGDGGSYF
once	TRBV20-1	TRBJ2-5	TRBD2	TGCAGTGTTCCAGCGGGAGGGCCCGGGGAGACCCAGTACTTC	CSVPAGGPGETQYF
many	TRBV6-1	TRBJ1-2	-	TGTGCCAGCGCGAGGAACTATGGCTACACCTTC	CASARNYGYTF
-	TRBV5-4	TRBJ2-7	TRBD2	TGTGCCAGCAGCGATACCCAGCGGGGGCCGATCTACGAGCAGTACTTC	CASSDTQRGPIYEQYF
-	TRBV2	TRBJ1-5	-	TGTGCCAGCAGTGTTCAACAGGGCGGCAATCAGCCCCAGCATTTT	CASSVQQGGNQPQHF
-	TRBV7-6	TRBJ2-1	TRBD2	TGTGCCAGCAGCTTAGAGCCTAGCGGGGACAATGAGCAGTTCTTC	CASSLEPSGDNEQFF
many	TRBV2	TRBJ2-3	-	TGTGCCAGCAGGGGGTCCGAGGTAGATACGCAGTATTTT	CASRGSEVDTQYF
-	TRBV5-4	TRBJ1-1	-	TGTGCCAGCAGCCTGGACACTCTGAACACTGAAGCTTTCTTT	CASSLDTLNTEAFF
-	TRBV29-1	TRBJ2-7	-	TGCAGCGTTTTGGTCCAGGGAAGGATGAAGAACGAGCAGTACTTC	CSVLVQGRMKNEQYF
few	TRBV7-9	TRBJ2-7	-	TGTGCCAGCAGCTCAACAGAAAAGCAGTACTTC	CASSSTEKQYF
many	TRBV7-2	TRBJ2-6	-	TGTGCCAGCAGCTTAGGTGGGGCTGGGGCCAACGTCCTGACTTTC	CASSLGGAGANVLTF
-	TRBV28	TRBJ2-7	-	TGTGCCAGCAGTTTATACAGGGCCCTTTACGAGCAGTACTTC	CASSLYRALYEQYF
once	TRBV3-1	TRBJ1-1	TRBD1	TGTGACAGCAGCCAAAGACAGGGGGCACGCATGAACACTGAAGCTTTCTTT	CDSSQRQGARMNTEAFF
-	TRBV7-2	TRBJ1-4	TRBD1	TGTGCCAGCAGCGGGACAGGGACTGAAAAACTGTTTTTT	CASSGTGTEKLFF
-	TRBV15	TRBJ1-6	TRBD1	TGTGCCACTGCGACAGGGGTTTCACCCCTCCACTTT	CATATGVSPLHF
many	TRBV11-2	TRBJ2-7	TRBD2	TGTGCCAGCAGCATCCATGGGGGGAGGGCCTTGAGAGAGCAGTACTTC	CASSIHGGRALREQYF
-	TRBV7-8	TRBJ1-3	-	TGTGCCAGCAGCTTAGCTGAAGGGGCAAACTCTGGAAACACCATATATTTT	CASSLAEGANSGNTIYF
many	TRBV20-1	TRBJ2-7	TRBD1	TGCAGTGCTCTCGCAGGGGGCATCGACGAGCAGTACTTC	CSALAGGIDEQYF
-	TRBV25-1	TRBJ2-3	-	TGTGCCAGCAGTAAAATATTGGGGACCACAGATACGCAGTATTTT	CASSKILGTTDTQYF
many	TRBV20-1	TRBJ2-7	TRBD2	TGCAGTGCTGGGCCTCTAGCGGGAGTCTTCTACGAGCAGTACTTC	CSAGPLAGVFYEQYF